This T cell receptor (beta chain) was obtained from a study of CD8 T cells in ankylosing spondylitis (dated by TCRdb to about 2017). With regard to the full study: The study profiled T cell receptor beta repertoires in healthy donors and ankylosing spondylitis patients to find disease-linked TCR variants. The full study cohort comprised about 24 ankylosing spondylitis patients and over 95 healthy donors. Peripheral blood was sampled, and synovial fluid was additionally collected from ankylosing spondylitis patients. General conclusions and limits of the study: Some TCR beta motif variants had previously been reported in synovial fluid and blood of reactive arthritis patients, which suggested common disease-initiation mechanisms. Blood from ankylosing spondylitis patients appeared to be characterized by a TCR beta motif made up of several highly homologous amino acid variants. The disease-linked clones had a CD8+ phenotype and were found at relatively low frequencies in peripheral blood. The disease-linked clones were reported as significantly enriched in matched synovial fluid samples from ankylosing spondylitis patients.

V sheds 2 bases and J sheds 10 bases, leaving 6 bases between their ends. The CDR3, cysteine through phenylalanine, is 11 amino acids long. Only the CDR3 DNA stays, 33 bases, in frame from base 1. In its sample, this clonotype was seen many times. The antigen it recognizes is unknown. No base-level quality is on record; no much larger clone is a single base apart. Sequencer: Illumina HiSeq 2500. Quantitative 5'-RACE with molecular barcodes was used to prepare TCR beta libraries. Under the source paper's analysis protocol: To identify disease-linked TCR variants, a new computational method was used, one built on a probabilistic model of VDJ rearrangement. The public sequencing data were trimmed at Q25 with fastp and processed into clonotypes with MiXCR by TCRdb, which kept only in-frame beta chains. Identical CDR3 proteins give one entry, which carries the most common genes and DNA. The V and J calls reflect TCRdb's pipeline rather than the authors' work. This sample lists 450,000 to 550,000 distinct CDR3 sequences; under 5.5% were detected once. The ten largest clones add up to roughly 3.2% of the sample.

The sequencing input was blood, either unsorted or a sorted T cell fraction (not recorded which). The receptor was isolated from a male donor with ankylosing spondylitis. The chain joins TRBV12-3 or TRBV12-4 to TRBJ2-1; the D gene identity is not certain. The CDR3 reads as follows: CASSLSTEQFF. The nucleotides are TGTGCCAGCAGTTTATCTACGGAGCAGTTCTTC.